This T cell receptor (beta chain) emerged from a study of shared clonotypes between healthy human individuals. The assay used deep level. Some clones are missing from TCRdb's copy, which holds only in-frame ones; the method was immunoSEQ multiplex PCR. The sample contains about 2 million clones, 95% of which appear only once. With regard to this clone: Its antigen is not identified.

Germline CDR1 is SGHVS and CDR2 is FQNEAQ. CDR3 length: 18 amino acids. V was pared by 3 bases and J by 7 bases, with 25 bases between. Study-wide results and limits: A handful of donors showed sharing of approximately 5% of naive CD4 clonotypes. Clonotype sharing among donors was thought likely to change with sequencing depth. Collection of samples was limited to blood; tissue repertoires likely differ.

V and J are TRBV7-8 and TRBJ2-1, with D possibly being TRBD2 (6 bases). Sequenced sample: naive CD4+ T cells sorted from blood. Subset denoted: CD45RA+ positively selected. The TCR sequence derives from a man aged 18 to 35 in good health. CDR3 residues: CASSFRLLAALTPNEQFF. The CDR3, as DNA: TGTGCCAGCAGCTTTCGACTCTTAGCGGCGTTGACCCCAAATGAGCAGTTCTTC. Full variable domain (remainder filled in from reference TRBV7-8 and TRBJ2-1): GAGVSQSPRYKVAKRGQDVALRCDPISGHVSLFWYQQALGQGPEFLTYFQNEAQLDKSGLPSDRFFAERPEGSVSTLKIQRTQQEDSAVYLCASSFRLLAALTPNEQFFGPGTRLTVL.